What follows is one T cell receptor beta chain and its context. These data belong to a study of PD-1 blockade in classical Hodgkin lymphoma. Documented time point: newly diagnosed, previously untreated cHL patient sample. Using magnetic negative selection, the CD4+ T cells were separated out of thawed PBMCs. It was PBMCs in newly diagnosed, untreated classical Hodgkin lymphoma that served as comparison. The CDR3 runs 13 residues. Germline loops: CDR1 SGDLS, CDR2 YYNGEE. V was clipped by 2 bases and J by 8 bases, with 10 bases between them. The assay was immunoSEQ multiplex PCR, and TCRdb's table has in-frame clones only and misses some. Of tens of thousands of clones in the sample, 88% are singletons; the top ten hold more than 1%.

Sequenced input: CD4+ T cells from blood. The rearrangement joins TRBV9 to TRBJ2-2; D remains unclear. The source is a human donor with classical Hodgkin lymphoma. The CDR3 region has the DNA TGTGCCAGCAGCGTCCGACCGACGGGGGAGCTGTTTTTT. Its translation: CASSVRPTGELFF.